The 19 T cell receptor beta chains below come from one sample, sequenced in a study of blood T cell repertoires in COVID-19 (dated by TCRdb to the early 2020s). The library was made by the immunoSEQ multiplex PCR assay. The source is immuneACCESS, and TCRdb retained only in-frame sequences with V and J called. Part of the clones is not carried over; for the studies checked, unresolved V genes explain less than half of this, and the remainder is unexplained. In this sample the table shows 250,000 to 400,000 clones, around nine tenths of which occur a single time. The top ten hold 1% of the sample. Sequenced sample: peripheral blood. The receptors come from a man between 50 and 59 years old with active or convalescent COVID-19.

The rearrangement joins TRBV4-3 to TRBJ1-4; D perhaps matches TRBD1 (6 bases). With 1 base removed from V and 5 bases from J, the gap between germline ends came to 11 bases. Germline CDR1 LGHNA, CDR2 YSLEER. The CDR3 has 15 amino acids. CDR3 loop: CASSQGQAANEKLFF. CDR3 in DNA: TGCGCCAGCAGCCAAGGACAGGCTGCGAATGAAAAACTGTTTTTT.

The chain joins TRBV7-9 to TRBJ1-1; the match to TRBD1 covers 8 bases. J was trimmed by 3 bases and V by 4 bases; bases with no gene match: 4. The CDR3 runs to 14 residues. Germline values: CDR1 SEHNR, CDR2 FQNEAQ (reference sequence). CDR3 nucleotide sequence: TGTGCCAGCAGCTCGCAGACAGGGGACACTGAAGCTTTCTTT. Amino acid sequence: CASSSQTGDTEAFF.

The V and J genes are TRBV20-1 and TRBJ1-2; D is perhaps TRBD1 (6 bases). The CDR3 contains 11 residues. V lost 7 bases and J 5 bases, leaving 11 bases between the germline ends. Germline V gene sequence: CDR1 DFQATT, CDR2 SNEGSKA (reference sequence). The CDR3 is CSVRGTYGYTF. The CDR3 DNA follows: TGCAGTGTTAGGGGGACATATGGCTACACCTTC.

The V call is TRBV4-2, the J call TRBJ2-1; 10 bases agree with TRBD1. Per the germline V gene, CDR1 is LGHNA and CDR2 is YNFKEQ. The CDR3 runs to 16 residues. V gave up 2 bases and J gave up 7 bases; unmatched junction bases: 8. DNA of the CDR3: TGTGCCAGCAGCCAATTATGGGGACAGGGGAGTAATGAGCAGTTCTTC. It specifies CASSQLWGQGSNEQFF.

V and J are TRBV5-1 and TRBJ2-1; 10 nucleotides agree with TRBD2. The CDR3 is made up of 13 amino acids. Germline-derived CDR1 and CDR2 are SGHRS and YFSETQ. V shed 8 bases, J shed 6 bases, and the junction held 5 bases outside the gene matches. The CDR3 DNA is TGCGCCAGTCTAGCGGGAGAGGGCAATGAGCAGTTCTTC. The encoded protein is CASLAGEGNEQFF.

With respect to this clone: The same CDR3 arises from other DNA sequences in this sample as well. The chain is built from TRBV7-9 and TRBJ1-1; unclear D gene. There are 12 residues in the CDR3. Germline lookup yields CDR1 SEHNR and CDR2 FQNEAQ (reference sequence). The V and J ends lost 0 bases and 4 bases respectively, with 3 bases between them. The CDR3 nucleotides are TGTGCCAGCAGCTTAGCCTTCACTGAAGCTTTCTTT. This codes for CASSLAFTEAFF.

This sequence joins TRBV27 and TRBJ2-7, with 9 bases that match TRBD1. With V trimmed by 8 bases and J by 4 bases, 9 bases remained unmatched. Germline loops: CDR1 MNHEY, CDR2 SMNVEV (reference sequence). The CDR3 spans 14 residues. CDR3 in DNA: TGTGCCAGCCCCCTAGCAGGACAGGGGTACGAGCAGTACTTC. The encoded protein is CASPLAGQGYEQYF.

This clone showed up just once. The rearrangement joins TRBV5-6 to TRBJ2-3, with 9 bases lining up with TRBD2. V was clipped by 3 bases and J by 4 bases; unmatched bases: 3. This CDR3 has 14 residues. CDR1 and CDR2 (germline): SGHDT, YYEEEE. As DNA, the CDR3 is TGTGCCAGCAGCTATGGCGGGGGGGCAGATACGCAGTATTTT. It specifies CASSYGGGADTQYF.

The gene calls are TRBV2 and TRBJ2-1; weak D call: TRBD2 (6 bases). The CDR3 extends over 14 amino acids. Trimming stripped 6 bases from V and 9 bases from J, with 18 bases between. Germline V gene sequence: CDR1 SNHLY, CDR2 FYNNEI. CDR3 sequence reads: CASSKRRETGEQFF. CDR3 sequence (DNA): TGTGCCAGCAGCAAGAGGAGGGAGACGGGTGAGCAGTTCTTC. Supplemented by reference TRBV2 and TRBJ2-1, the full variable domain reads EPEVTQTPSHQVTQMGQEVILRCVPISNHLYFYWYRQILGQKVEFLVSFYNNEISEKSEIFDDQFSVERPDGSNFTLKIRSTKLEDSAMYFCASSKRRETGEQFFGPGTRLTVL.

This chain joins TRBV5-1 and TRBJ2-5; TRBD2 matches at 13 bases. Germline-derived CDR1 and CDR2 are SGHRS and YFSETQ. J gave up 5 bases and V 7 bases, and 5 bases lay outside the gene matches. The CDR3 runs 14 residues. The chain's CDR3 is CASQLAGGPETQYF. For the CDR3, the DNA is TGCGCCAGCCAACTAGCGGGGGGGCCGGAGACCCAGTACTTC. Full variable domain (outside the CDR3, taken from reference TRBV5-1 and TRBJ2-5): KAGVTQTPRYLIKTRGQQVTLSCSPISGHRSVSWYQQTPGQGLQFLFEYFSETQRNKGNFPGRFSGRQFSNSRSEMNVSTLELGDSALYLCASQLAGGPETQYFGPGTRLLVL.

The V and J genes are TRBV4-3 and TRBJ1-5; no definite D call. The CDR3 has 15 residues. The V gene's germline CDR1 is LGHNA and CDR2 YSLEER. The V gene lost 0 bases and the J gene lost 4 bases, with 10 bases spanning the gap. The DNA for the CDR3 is TGCGCCAGCAGCCAAGATCCGGGTCCTAATCAGCCCCAGCATTTT. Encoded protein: CASSQDPGPNQPQHF.

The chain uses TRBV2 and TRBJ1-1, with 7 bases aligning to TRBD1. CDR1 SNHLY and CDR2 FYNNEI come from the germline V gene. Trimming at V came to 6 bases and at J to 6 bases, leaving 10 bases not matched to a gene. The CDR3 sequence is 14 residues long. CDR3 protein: CASRRDRPPSEAFF. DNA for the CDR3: TGTGCCAGCAGGCGGGACAGACCACCCTCTGAAGCTTTCTTT.

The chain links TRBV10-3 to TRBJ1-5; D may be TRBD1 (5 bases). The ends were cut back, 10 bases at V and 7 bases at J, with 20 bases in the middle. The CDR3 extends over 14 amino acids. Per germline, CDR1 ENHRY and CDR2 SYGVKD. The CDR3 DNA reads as TGTGCCACCGGACACTTAGAACAGATCCAGCCCCAGCATTTT. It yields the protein CATGHLEQIQPQHF.

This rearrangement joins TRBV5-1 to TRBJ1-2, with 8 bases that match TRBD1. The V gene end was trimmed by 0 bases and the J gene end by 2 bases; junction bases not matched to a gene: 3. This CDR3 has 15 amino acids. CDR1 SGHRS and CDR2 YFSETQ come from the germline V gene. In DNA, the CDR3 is TGCGCCAGCAGCTTGGCGGGACAGGTCAACTATGGCTACACCTTC. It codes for CASSLAGQVNYGYTF.

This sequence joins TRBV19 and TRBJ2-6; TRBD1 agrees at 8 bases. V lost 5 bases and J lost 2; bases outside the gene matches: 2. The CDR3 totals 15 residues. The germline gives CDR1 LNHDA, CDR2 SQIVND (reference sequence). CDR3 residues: CASSLQGAGANVLTF. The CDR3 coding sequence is TGTGCCAGTAGTTTACAGGGGGCTGGGGCCAACGTCCTGACTTTC.

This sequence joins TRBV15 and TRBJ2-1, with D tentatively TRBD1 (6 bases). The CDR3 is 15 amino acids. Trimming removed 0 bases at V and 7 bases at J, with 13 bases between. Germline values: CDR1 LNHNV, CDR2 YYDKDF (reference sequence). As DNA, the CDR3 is TGTGCCACCAGCAGAGAGGCAGGGGCTATAAATGAGCAGTTCTTC. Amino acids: CATSREAGAINEQFF.

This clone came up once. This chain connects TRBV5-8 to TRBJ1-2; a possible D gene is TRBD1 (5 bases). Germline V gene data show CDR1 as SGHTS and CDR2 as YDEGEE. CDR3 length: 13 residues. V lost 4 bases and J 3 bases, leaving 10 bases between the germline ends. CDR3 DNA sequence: TGTGCCAGCAGCCAGACAGTTCACTATGGCTACACCTTC. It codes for CASSQTVHYGYTF.

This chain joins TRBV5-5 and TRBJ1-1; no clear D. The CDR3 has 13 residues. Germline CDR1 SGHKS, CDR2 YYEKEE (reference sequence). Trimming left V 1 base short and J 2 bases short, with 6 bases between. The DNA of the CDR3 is TGTGCCAGCAGCTTGTACAGAAACACTGAAGCTTTCTTT. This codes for CASSLYRNTEAFF.

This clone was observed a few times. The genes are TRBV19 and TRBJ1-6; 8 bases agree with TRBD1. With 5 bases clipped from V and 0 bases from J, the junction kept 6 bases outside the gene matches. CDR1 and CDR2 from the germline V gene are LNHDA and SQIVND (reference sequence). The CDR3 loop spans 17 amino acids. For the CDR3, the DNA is TGTGCCAGTAGTGTGGGGGACAGGAGCTCCTATAATTCACCCCTCCACTTT. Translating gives CASSVGDRSSYNSPLHF.